These 29 T cell receptor beta chains came from one sample sequenced in a study of monozygotic twins with inflammatory bowel disease. One entry per CDR3 protein, without DNA, is what TCRdb gives after re-calling the 5' RACE reads. The table counts 440,000 or so distinct CDR3 sequences; less than 2.5% lies in the top ten. The sequenced sample consisted of blood. These receptors were taken from a human donor with ulcerative colitis or Crohn's disease, or a healthy co-twin of an affected twin (not recorded which).

This chain connects TRBV6-5 to TRBJ1-1. This CDR3 spans 13 amino acids. CDR1 is MNHEY, CDR2 SVGAGI, per germline. The CDR3 reads CASSYSERTEAFF.

The chain carries TRBV11-2 and TRBJ2-5; the D call from TCRdb, TRBD2, cannot be confirmed without DNA. The CDR3 runs to 15 residues. CDR1 and CDR2 (germline): SGHAT, FQNNGV. This CDR3 reads CASSFLVSGRETQYF.

The rearrangement uses TRBV6-2 or TRBV6-3 and TRBJ2-1. Germline-derived CDR1 and CDR2 are MNHEY and SVGEGT. This CDR3 contains 11 residues. The CDR3 is CASTNGDEQFF.

This chain joins TRBV7-9 and TRBJ2-1; absent DNA, TCRdb's TRBD1 call cannot be checked. CDR3 length: 14 residues. Per the germline V gene, CDR1 is SEHNR and CDR2 is FQNEAQ (reference sequence). The chain's CDR3 is CASQKGGRGNEQFF.

The CDR3: CASSPGLAGGLTGELFF. The V call is TRBV4-3, the J call TRBJ2-2; TCRdb returns TRBD2, unconfirmable since there is no DNA. The germline CDR1 and CDR2 sequences are LGHNA and YSLEER. The CDR3 length is 17 residues.

The chain recombines TRBV28 with TRBJ2-2. The CDR3 runs to 14 residues. Germline CDR1 MDHEN, CDR2 SYDVKM. This chain's CDR3 is CASSSSDRTGELFF.

The chain employs TRBV6-1 and TRBJ2-2; TCRdb names TRBD2, which stays unverified in the absence of DNA. This CDR3 is built from 15 residues. Germline values: CDR1 MNHNS, CDR2 SASEGT. CDR3 sequence reads: CATKRGGFEAGELFF.

The chain is built from TRBV5-4 and TRBJ2-5. The germline gives CDR1 SGHNT, CDR2 YYREEE (reference sequence). The CDR3 has 14 residues. This CDR3 reads CASSSWVLQETQYF. The variable domain in full, completed from reference TRBV5-4 and TRBJ2-5, reads ETGVTQSPTHLIKTRGQQVTLRCSSQSGHNTVSWYQQALGQGPQFIFQYYREEENGRGNFPPRFSGLQFPNYSSELNVNALELDDSALYLCASSSWVLQETQYFGPGTRLLVL.

The chain uses TRBV11-2 and TRBJ1-1. Germline CDR1 reads SGHAT; CDR2 reads FQNNGV. This CDR3 is 14 amino acids long. CDR3 loop: CASSLLAGNTEAFF.

This chain connects TRBV27 to TRBJ2-5; TCRdb picks TRBD1, but there is no DNA to check that call. This CDR3 contains 16 residues. The V gene's germline CDR1 is MNHEY and CDR2 SMNVEV (reference sequence). The CDR3 loop is CASSFSTGGGGETQYF.

The chain is built from TRBV3-1 and TRBJ1-5. Germline loops: CDR1 LGHDT, CDR2 YNNKEL (reference sequence). The length of the CDR3 is 15 residues. CDR3 sequence reads: CASSQSSVSNQPQHF.

The gene calls are TRBV5-1 and TRBJ2-1; no DNA is available, so the TRBD2 call from TCRdb remains unchecked. The length of the CDR3 is 15 residues. Germline CDR1 and CDR2: SGHRS and YFSETQ. The CDR3 sequence: CASSFSGGGPNEQFF.

V usage is TRBV20-1 and J usage is TRBJ2-1; as DNA is missing, the TRBD2 call by TCRdb cannot be tested. The CDR3 has 18 residues. The germline V gene has CDR1 DFQATT and CDR2 SNEGSKA (reference sequence). The CDR3 loop is CSARDRGLAGDSYNEQFF.

This sequence joins TRBV27 and TRBJ2-7; TCRdb reports TRBD1, a call that lacks DNA to check it against. Germline V CDR1 and CDR2: MNHEY, SMNVEV (reference sequence). The CDR3 is 17 amino acids. The CDR3 is CASSQRRAGGQEYEQYF.

J is TRBJ1-5 and V is TRBV7-9. Germline lookup yields CDR1 SEHNR and CDR2 FQNEAQ (reference sequence). This CDR3 spans 14 amino acids. The CDR3 protein is CASSASGGNQPQHF.

CDR3 in amino acids: CSASGPHSYEQYF. The rearrangement uses TRBV20-1 and TRBJ2-7. The CDR3 totals 13 residues. The germline CDR1 and CDR2 sequences are DFQATT and SNEGSKA (reference sequence).

The chain carries TRBV10-2 and TRBJ2-3; TCRdb picks TRBD2, but there is no DNA to check that call. Germline V gives CDR1 WSHSY, CDR2 SAAADI. The length of the CDR3 is 14 residues. The CDR3 is CASRTSAGTDTQYF.

J is TRBJ2-7 and V is TRBV7-2; TCRdb returns TRBD2, unconfirmable since there is no DNA. The CDR3 runs 15 residues. Germline V gene data show CDR1 as SGHTA and CDR2 as FQGNSA. Here the CDR3 reads CASSLRTSGGDRQYF.

The chain links TRBV20-1 to TRBJ2-7. In germline, CDR1 is DFQATT, CDR2 SNEGSKA (reference sequence). This CDR3 contains 11 residues. Here the CDR3 reads CSARAVYEQYF.

The V and J genes are TRBV9 and TRBJ2-2; the D call from TCRdb, TRBD2, cannot be confirmed without DNA. The CDR3 sequence is 18 residues long. From germline, CDR1 is SGDLS and CDR2 YYNGEE. The CDR3 loop is CASSVLGEASGSTGELFF. Full variable domain (remainder filled in from reference TRBV9 and TRBJ2-2): DSGVTQTPKHLITATGQRVTLRCSPRSGDLSVYWYQQSLDQGLQFLIQYYNGEERAKGNILERFSAQQFPDLHSELNLSSLELGDSALYFCASSVLGEASGSTGELFFGEGSRLTVL.

The rearrangement joins TRBV27 to TRBJ1-1; TCRdb designates TRBD1, a call that cannot be tested without DNA. Germline V gene sequence: CDR1 MNHEY, CDR2 SMNVEV (reference sequence). The length of the CDR3 is 15 residues. This CDR3 is CASSAGTGGITEAFF.

CDR3 region: CASSPTPTAEYEQYF. The chain joins TRBV5-6 to TRBJ2-7; TCRdb lists TRBD1, though no DNA is available to test this call. The CDR3 is made up of 15 amino acids. CDR1 and CDR2 (germline): SGHDT, YYEEEE.

This chain joins TRBV5-5 and TRBJ2-7; lacking DNA, the TRBD1 call made by TCRdb goes unchecked. The CDR3 totals 14 residues. CDR1 is SGHKS and CDR2 is YYEKEE in the germline V gene (reference sequence). CDR3 protein: CASSPETDNYEQYF.

V and J are TRBV15 and TRBJ1-6. The CDR3 runs to 13 residues. Germline V gene lookup returns CDR1 LNHNV and CDR2 YYDKDF (reference sequence). The chain's CDR3 is CATSARHNSPLHF.

The chain uses TRBV12-3 or TRBV12-4 and TRBJ2-3; the D gene TCRdb calls, TRBD2, cannot be checked with no DNA. CDR3 length: 15 residues. The CDR3 spells CASRPGLAGEDTQYF.

The V call is TRBV9, the J call TRBJ2-1. This CDR3 is built from 11 residues. Germline V gives CDR1 SGDLS, CDR2 YYNGEE. The CDR3 spells CASSVENEQFF.

The chain couples TRBV27 to TRBJ2-3. In germline, CDR1 is MNHEY, CDR2 SMNVEV (reference sequence). The CDR3 length is 14 residues. CDR3: CASSLARSTDTQYF.

The rearrangement links TRBV19 to TRBJ1-6. This CDR3 is 11 amino acids long. Germline loops: CDR1 LNHDA, CDR2 SQIVND (reference sequence). CDR3 residues: CASSQGSSLHF.

This chain uses TRBV20-1 with TRBJ2-7. CDR3 length equals 11 residues. Germline values: CDR1 DFQATT, CDR2 SNEGSKA (reference sequence). The chain's CDR3 is CSVSGSYEQYF.